Following are 27 T cell receptor beta chains from one sample sequenced in a study of neurological immune-mediated disorders. TCRdb used MiXCR to reprocess the 5' RACE reads, holding one entry per CDR3 protein. The table has 90,000 to 150,000 distinct CDR3 sequences, roughly 3.2% seen once. What was sequenced was PBMCs. These receptors originate from a woman in her twenties or thirties with multiple sclerosis.

This clonotype has a count of ten or more. This rearrangement joins TRBV5-1 to TRBJ2-3; no clear D gene. Trimming removed 5 bases from V and 5 bases from J, with 12 bases in between. The CDR3 is 13 amino acids. Germline V gene sequence: CDR1 SGHRS, CDR2 YFSETQ. The CDR3 sequence is CASSSPSGDTQYF. The CDR3 nucleotides are TGCGCCAGCAGTAGCCCTTCAGGAGATACGCAGTATTTT.

In its sample, this clonotype was seen many times. This chain links TRBV20-1 with TRBJ2-3; D gene ambiguous. V gave up 2 bases and J gave up 2 bases, with 14 bases separating them. CDR3 length: 15 residues. From germline, CDR1 is DFQATT and CDR2 SNEGSKA (reference sequence). As DNA, the CDR3 is TGCAGTGCTAGACCACGACTTGCTTCCACAGATACGCAGTATTTT. The encoded protein is CSARPRLASTDTQYF.

The sample holds many counts of this clonotype. The chain has TRBV7-2 and TRBJ2-5, with a possible D match to TRBD1 (6 bases). CDR1 is SGHTA, CDR2 FQGNSA, per germline. The CDR3 has 14 amino acids. With 5 bases removed from V and 2 bases from J, the gap between germline ends came to 12 bases. CDR3 sequence (DNA): TGTGCCAGCAGCCCCGGACAGCTTCAAGAGACCCAGTACTTC. This translates into CASSPGQLQETQYF.

This clonotype has ten or more counts. The chain employs TRBV5-6 and TRBJ1-1; 10 positions match TRBD1. After removal of 4 bases from V and 5 bases from J, the junction contained 5 bases not matched to a gene. CDR3 length: 14 amino acids. Per germline, CDR1 SGHDT and CDR2 YYEEEE. CDR3 nucleotide sequence: TGTGCCAGCAGCCGGGGACAGGGGCGTACTGAAGCTTTCTTT. It codes for CASSRGQGRTEAFF.

This clonotype was counted ten times or more. V usage is TRBV5-1 and J usage is TRBJ1-1, with a weak D call TRBD1 (5 bases). Trimming pared 4 bases from V and 3 bases from J, leaving 10 bases between. The CDR3 is made up of 13 amino acids. Germline CDR1 is SGHRS and CDR2 is YFSETQ. CDR3 nucleotides: TGCGCCAGCAGCGGGGGTTACGACACTGAAGCTTTCTTT. As protein: CASSGGYDTEAFF.

This clonotype was seen repeatedly, ten times or more. The chain has TRBV5-1 and TRBJ1-3; D gene ambiguous. The V and J ends lost 1 base and 7 bases respectively, with 9 bases between them. Germline V CDR1 and CDR2: SGHRS, YFSETQ. The CDR3 runs to 13 residues. This CDR3 is CASSLSPDNTIYF. The CDR3 bases are TGCGCCAGCAGCTTGTCACCTGATAACACCATATATTTT.

This clonotype was found many times. The rearrangement joins TRBV20-1 to TRBJ2-1; 12 bases are a match to TRBD2. Trimming at V came to 5 bases and at J to 0 bases, leaving 11 bases not matched to a gene. The CDR3 has 18 residues. CDR1 and CDR2 (germline): DFQATT, SNEGSKA (reference sequence). DNA for the CDR3: TGCAGTGCTCCATCTTTCGCTAGCGGGGGGGGCTCCTACAATGAGCAGTTCTTC. Protein: CSAPSFASGGGSYNEQFF.

This clonotype has a handful of counts. A much larger clone differs by one base, so this may be a read error. The rearrangement uses TRBV7-8 and TRBJ1-5; maybe TRBD1 (5 bases). Per the germline V gene, CDR1 is SGHVS and CDR2 is FQNEAQ. This CDR3 region has 15 residues. Between the trimmed V and J ends, which lost 5 bases and 2 bases, there was a span of 13 bases. CDR3 nucleotide sequence: TGTGCCAGCAGCCCGAAAGCGGGGGGCAATCAGCCCCAGCATTTT. Its protein is CASSPKAGGNQPQHF.

This clonotype has ten or more counts. The chain joins TRBV20-1 to TRBJ1-2; 11 bases fit TRBD1. This CDR3 region has 15 residues. Trimming at V came to 1 base and at J to 7 bases, leaving 8 bases not matched to a gene. CDR1 DFQATT and CDR2 SNEGSKA come from the germline V gene (reference sequence). CDR3 protein: CSARGTGGALFGYTF. Here the CDR3 DNA reads TGCAGTGCTAGAGGGACAGGGGGCGCCTTGTTTGGCTACACCTTC.

Many counts were recorded for this clonotype. The V call is TRBV4-3, the J call TRBJ1-1; D is uncertain. CDR3 length: 14 residues. V lost 2 bases and J lost 1, with 8 bases in between. Germline V gene sequence: CDR1 LGHNA, CDR2 YSLEER. The CDR3 bases are TGCGCCAGCAGCCAAACGTATGGGAACACTGAAGCTTTCTTT. As protein: CASSQTYGNTEAFF.

The chain couples TRBV29-1 to TRBJ2-5; the D is unclear. With 7 bases removed from V and 2 bases from J, the gap between germline ends came to 5 bases. The germline V gene has CDR1 SQVTM and CDR2 ANQGSEA. The CDR3 contains 10 residues. The CDR3: CSAGQETQYF. The CDR3 coding sequence is TGCAGCGCTGGACAAGAGACCCAGTACTTC.

This clonotype was found many times. CDR3: CASSIATSVYEQYF. In DNA, the CDR3 is TGTGCCAGTAGTATCGCGACTAGCGTCTACGAGCAGTACTTC. The V gene is TRBV19, the J gene TRBJ2-7, with 8 bases lining up with TRBD2. The length of the CDR3 is 14 residues. V lost 3 bases to trimming and J lost 3 bases; unmatched junction nucleotides: 4. Germline CDR1 and CDR2: LNHDA and SQIVND (reference sequence).

Remarks on this clonotype: This clone may be a read error of a much larger clone one base away. The V call is TRBV27, the J call TRBJ2-5; weak D call: TRBD2 (6 bases). Trimming removed 5 bases at V and 10 bases at J, with 14 bases between. From germline, CDR1 is MNHEY and CDR2 SMNVEV (reference sequence). The CDR3 totals 12 residues. CDR3 sequence: CASSPSGRNQYF. The CDR3 coding sequence is TGTGCCAGCAGTCCTTCGGGGAGGAACCAGTACTTC.

This clonotype was found a few times. The chain combines TRBV2 with TRBJ1-5; no firm D call. Per germline, CDR1 SNHLY and CDR2 FYNNEI. The V end lost 0 bases, the J end lost 5 bases, and 5 bases lay between the germline ends. CDR3 length: 13 residues. The CDR3: CASSEARYQPQHF. CDR3 nucleotide sequence: TGTGCCAGCAGTGAAGCGAGGTATCAGCCCCAGCATTTT.

This clonotype was counted many times. CDR3 region: CSARPRGGTYNEQFF. The CDR3 DNA follows: TGCAGTGCTAGACCCCGCGGGGGAACCTACAATGAGCAGTTCTTC. V and J are TRBV20-1 and TRBJ2-1, with 7 bases fitting TRBD2. Germline V gene lookup returns CDR1 DFQATT and CDR2 SNEGSKA (reference sequence). This CDR3 has 15 amino acids. With 2 bases clipped from V and 2 bases from J, the junction kept 6 bases outside the gene matches.

This clonotype was recorded many times. V gene TRBV12-3 or TRBV12-4 combines with J gene TRBJ1-5, with D perhaps TRBD1 (6 bases). V was trimmed by 5 bases and J by 7 bases, leaving 12 bases between them. This CDR3 contains 13 residues. Here the CDR3 DNA reads TGTGCCAGCAGTCCCAGGGGCGGGCAGCCCCAGCATTTT. Its translation: CASSPRGGQPQHF.

Only a few counts were recorded for this clonotype. This sequence joins TRBV4-3 and TRBJ2-1; weak D call: TRBD2 (6 bases). Germline V gene sequence: CDR1 LGHNA, CDR2 YSLEER. The CDR3 loop spans 14 amino acids. Trimming removed 6 bases at V and 7 bases at J, with 16 bases between. As DNA, the CDR3 is TGCGCCAGCAGTACTAGCTTTCTTTCGAATGAGCAGTTCTTC. As protein: CASSTSFLSNEQFF.

This clonotype was counted ten times or more. This rearrangement joins TRBV7-9 to TRBJ2-7; D is unclear. In germline, CDR1 is SEHNR, CDR2 FQNEAQ (reference sequence). Trimming cost V 7 bases and J 6 bases, with 16 bases left between them. The CDR3 totals 13 residues. CDR3 in DNA: TGTGCCAGCACCTCTACCCCGAAACTCGAGCAGTACTTC. Protein product: CASTSTPKLEQYF.

This clonotype was counted ten times or more. This chain uses TRBV14 with TRBJ1-1; D not certain. CDR1 is SGHDN and CDR2 is FVKESK in the germline V gene. The V end was cut by 4 bases, the J end by 5 bases, with 11 bases between. The CDR3 has 13 residues. The CDR3 bases are TGTGCCAGCAGCCCCGAGGCGGTAACTGAAGCTTTCTTT. Translating gives CASSPEAVTEAFF.

This clonotype was detected only once. V usage is TRBV7-9 and J usage is TRBJ1-5; D is ambiguous. V was trimmed by 4 bases and J by 4 bases, leaving 8 bases between them. This CDR3 region has 13 residues. Germline CDR1 is SEHNR and CDR2 is FQNEAQ (reference sequence). The CDR3 sequence: CASSSTWNQPQHF. The CDR3 coding sequence is TGTGCCAGCAGCTCGACATGGAATCAGCCCCAGCATTTT.

Ten or more counts support this clonotype. This chain links TRBV20-1 with TRBJ1-2, with D maybe TRBD1 (5 bases). The CDR3 extends over 17 amino acids. Per germline, CDR1 DFQATT and CDR2 SNEGSKA (reference sequence). The germline V and J ends were trimmed by 1 base and 4 bases, with 22 bases remaining between them. The CDR3 reads CSARVWENRRGLYGYTF. CDR3 DNA sequence: TGCAGTGCTAGAGTCTGGGAGAACAGGAGGGGACTCTATGGCTACACCTTC.

This clonotype was counted many times. V usage is TRBV7-2 and J usage is TRBJ2-7; TRBD1 or TRBD2 may be the D gene (5 bases each). The germline CDR1 and CDR2 sequences are SGHTA and FQGNSA. The CDR3 sequence is 15 residues long. The ends were cut back, 4 bases at V and 3 bases at J, with 16 bases in the middle. The CDR3 DNA is TGTGCCAGCAGCTCCGTTTGGGGACCGAGCTACGAGCAGTACTTC. This encodes CASSSVWGPSYEQYF.

This clonotype occurred many times. The gene calls are TRBV19 and TRBJ2-5; TRBD1 matches at 8 bases. The CDR3 length is 15 residues. Unmatched junction bases numbered 8, after V lost 6 bases and J lost 2 bases. CDR1 and CDR2 from the germline V gene are LNHDA and SQIVND (reference sequence). CDR3 nucleotides: TGTGCCAGTAGCACCGGACAGGGCCGACAAGAGACCCAGTACTTC. Translated, it gives CASSTGQGRQETQYF.

This clonotype was found many times. V gene TRBV20-1 combines with J gene TRBJ1-1; D call uncertain. This CDR3 spans 14 amino acids. Germline lookup yields CDR1 DFQATT and CDR2 SNEGSKA (reference sequence). The germline V and J ends were trimmed by 5 bases and 2 bases, with 15 bases remaining between them. CDR3 sequence (DNA): TGCAGTGCTCGCGGGCTGCGAGGAAACACTGAAGCTTTCTTT. Its protein is CSARGLRGNTEAFF.

This clonotype was detected ten times or more. The V gene is TRBV7-8, the J gene TRBJ2-7; D is possibly TRBD1 or TRBD2 (5 bases each). From germline, CDR1 is SGHVS and CDR2 FQNEAQ. Between the trimmed V and J ends, which lost 5 bases and 3 bases, there was a span of 14 bases. CDR3 length: 14 residues. The CDR3 protein is CASSTRQRGYEQYF. The DNA for the CDR3 is TGTGCCAGCAGCACTAGACAGCGTGGCTACGAGCAGTACTTC.

This clonotype was seen ten or more times. The chain employs TRBV29-1 and TRBJ1-1; the match to TRBD1 covers 8 bases. The length of the CDR3 is 14 residues. CDR1 is SQVTM, CDR2 ANQGSEA, per germline. The V and J ends lost 2 bases and 10 bases, in that order; junction bases with no gene match: 12. The CDR3 loop is CSVETGQGRLVAFF. The CDR3 DNA is TGCAGCGTTGAAACAGGACAGGGAAGGTTGGTAGCTTTCTTT. Full variable domain (missing parts from reference TRBV29-1 and TRBJ1-1): SAVISQKPSRDICQRGTSLTIQCQVDSQVTMMFWYRQQPGQSLTLIATANQGSEATYESGFVIDKFPISRPNLTFSTLTVSNMSPEDSSIYLCSVETGQGRLVAFFGQGTRLTVV.

The chain employs TRBV9 and TRBJ2-3, with D tentatively TRBD1 (5 bases). Germline V gives CDR1 SGDLS, CDR2 YYNGEE. This CDR3 is 12 amino acids long. Trimming removed 6 bases from V and 0 bases from J, with 5 bases in between. The CDR3 spells CASTGSTDTQYF. The CDR3, as DNA: TGTGCCAGCACAGGGAGCACAGATACGCAGTATTTT. Based on the CDR3 plus reference TRBV9 and TRBJ2-3, the full variable domain is DSGVTQTPKHLITATGQRVTLRCSPRSGDLSVYWYQQSLDQGLQFLIQYYNGEERAKGNILERFSAQQFPDLHSELNLSSLELGDSALYFCASTGSTDTQYFGPGTRLTVL.